This TCR beta chain was captured by sequencing in a study of CD4+ T cells in melanoma (dated by TCRdb to 2021 to 2024). Concerning the study at large: Neoantigen-specific CD4+ T cells in human melanoma were investigated in the study.

General conclusions and limits of the study: The report described a correlation between neoantigen-specific CD4+ T cells and the function of CD8+ T cells, macrophages and B cells. According to the report, neoantigen-specific CD4+ T cells in melanoma displayed diverse differentiation states.

Libraries were made using the immunoSEQ multiplex PCR assay. Sourced from immuneACCESS, this table was stored by TCRdb with only in-frame sequences that have V and J called. A share of the clones is absent; for the studies checked, an unresolved V gene accounts for under half, and the remainder has no known explanation. The sample has about 140,000 clones on record, around nine tenths of them singletons. The top ten hold 1.5% to 1.9% of the sample. In regard to this clone: What antigen it recognizes has not been identified. No per-base quality is available; no much larger clone lies one base away.

Via the germline V gene, CDR1 is SGHAT and CDR2 FQNNGV. Germline trimming amounts to 6 bases on V and 5 bases on J, with 12 as the count of junction bases outside the gene matches. Taken from cysteine to phenylalanine, the CDR3 has 15 residues. Solely the CDR3 DNA is kept, with 45 bases framed from the first base. Donors were patients with melanoma. This sequence uses TRBV11-2 and TRBJ2-5; 7 central nucleotides agree with TRBD1. This clonotype was obtained from a human donor with melanoma. The bases read TGTGCCAGCAGTCGTCCTACAGGGGTTGGGGAGACCCAGTACTTC. This gives the protein CASSRPTGVGETQYF.